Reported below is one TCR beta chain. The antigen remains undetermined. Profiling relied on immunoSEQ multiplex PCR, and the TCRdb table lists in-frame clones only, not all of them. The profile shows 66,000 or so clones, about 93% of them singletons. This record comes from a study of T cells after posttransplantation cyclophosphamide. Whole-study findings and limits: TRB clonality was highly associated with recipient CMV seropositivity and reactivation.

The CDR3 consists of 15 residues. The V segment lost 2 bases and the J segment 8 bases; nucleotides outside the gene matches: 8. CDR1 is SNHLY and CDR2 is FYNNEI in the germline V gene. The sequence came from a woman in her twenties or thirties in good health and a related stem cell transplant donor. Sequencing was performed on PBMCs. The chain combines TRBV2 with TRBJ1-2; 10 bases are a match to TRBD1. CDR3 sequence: CASSETRDRGRGYTF. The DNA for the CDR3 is TGTGCCAGCAGTGAAACCCGGGACAGGGGAAGAGGCTACACCTTC.